This T cell receptor (beta chain) was retrieved from a study of CD8 T cells in Susac syndrome. Sequencing of TCR beta was undertaken in CD8+ and CD4+ T cells derived from blood. V was pared by 5 bases and J by 5 bases, with 13 bases between. The CDR3 has 13 residues. The germline gives CDR1 SGHVS, CDR2 FQNEAQ. RNA was extracted with the RNeasy kit, and a quantity of roughly 0.45 to 1 ug was reverse transcribed using random hexamers. Across 54 Vbeta and 13 Jbeta, TCR beta CDR3 was amplified with immunoSEQ multiplex PCR. TCRdb re-derived calls from the immunoSEQ multiplex PCR reads in MiXCR, one entry per CDR3 protein. The table includes 200,000 to 300,000 distinct CDR3 sequences, about 93% detected once.

The TCR was taken from a human donor with multiple sclerosis. The sequencing input was CD4+ T cells from PBMCs. The chain recombines TRBV7-8 with TRBJ2-7; TRBD1 might be the D (6 bases). This CDR3 is CASSLTGINEQYF. DNA for the CDR3: TGTGCCAGCAGCCTTACAGGGATCAACGAGCAGTACTTC.